Listed here are 24 T cell receptor beta chains from one sample, sequenced in a study of cytomegalovirus exposure and HLA in healthy donors. PCR was performed using 60 Vbeta and 13 Jbeta primers. Generated by immunoSEQ multiplex PCR, the TCRdb table keeps only in-frame clones and is missing some. The profile shows approximately 200,000 clones, about 84% of them singletons. Sequencing was performed on PBMCs. The receptors here all came from a human donor in good health.

The rearrangement uses TRBV9 and TRBJ2-7; 14 bases match TRBD2. The CDR3 runs to 19 residues. The ends lost 2 bases at V and 2 bases at J; junction bases unmatched: 12. Germline assignment: CDR1 SGDLS and CDR2 YYNGEE. The CDR3 nucleotides are TGTGCCAGCAGCGTCTCCCCAGGACTAGCGGGAGGCCCGGCCTACGAGCAGTACTTC. Translated: CASSVSPGLAGGPAYEQYF.

V is TRBV9 and J is TRBJ2-7, with TRBD2 as a possible D gene (5 bases). With 0 bases removed from V and 4 bases from J, the gap between germline ends came to 11 bases. The CDR3 has 14 residues. Germline CDR1 reads SGDLS; CDR2 reads YYNGEE. This chain's CDR3 is CASSVDWTPYEQYF. As DNA, the CDR3 is TGTGCCAGCAGCGTAGACTGGACTCCTTACGAGCAGTACTTC.

The chain is built from TRBV19 and TRBJ2-7; TRBD1 aligns across 7 bases. J gave up 7 bases and V 6 bases, and 6 bases lay outside the gene matches. Germline V gene sequence: CDR1 LNHDA, CDR2 SQIVND (reference sequence). This CDR3 region has 12 residues. The CDR3 DNA is TGTGCCAGTAGCCCGACAGGGATGGAGCAGTACTTC. Protein: CASSPTGMEQYF.

CDR3 sequence (DNA): TGCGCCAGCAGCCAAGATGAGAGGCAGCCCCAGCATTTT. Amino acids: CASSQDERQPQHF. The rearrangement joins TRBV4-3 to TRBJ1-5; D unresolved. V gave up 0 bases and J gave up 7 bases, with 7 bases separating them. This CDR3 has 13 amino acids. Per the germline V gene, CDR1 is LGHNA and CDR2 is YSLEER.

The rearrangement links TRBV9 to TRBJ2-1; maybe TRBD1 (6 bases). Trimming pared 4 bases from V and 0 bases from J, leaving 11 bases between. From germline, CDR1 is SGDLS and CDR2 YYNGEE. The CDR3 spans 15 residues. CDR3 loop: CASSPGVSSYNEQFF. The CDR3 DNA reads TGTGCCAGCAGCCCAGGGGTTAGCTCCTACAATGAGCAGTTCTTC.

This chain links TRBV27 with TRBJ1-2; 9 nucleotides align to TRBD1. This CDR3 comprises 14 residues. CDR1 and CDR2 from the germline V gene are MNHEY and SMNVEV (reference sequence). With V trimmed by 5 bases and J by 8 bases, 9 bases remained unmatched. In DNA, the CDR3 is TGTGCCAGCAGTCCCCAACAGGGGGCGACGGGCTACACCTTC. It specifies CASSPQQGATGYTF.

The CDR3 region has the DNA TGTGCCAGCAGTCCCCGGGGAAGGCAGACTCAGCCCCAGCATTTT. Amino acids: CASSPRGRQTQPQHF. The rearrangement uses TRBV6-5 and TRBJ1-5, with D uncertain. Germline loops: CDR1 MNHEY, CDR2 SVGAGI. CDR3 size: 15 residues. V dropped 5 bases and J dropped 6 bases, with 17 bases sitting between them.

V gene TRBV7-3 combines with J gene TRBJ2-1; D ambiguous. The CDR3 totals 14 residues. V was shortened by 4 bases and J by 8 bases, with 15 bases between the two germline ends. The germline CDR1 and CDR2 sequences are SGHTA and FQGTGA. The DNA of the CDR3 is TGTGCCAGCAGCTGGAACTCCGGGTACGATGAGCAGTTCTTC. Translation gives CASSWNSGYDEQFF.

In its sample, this clone was seen a few times. This chain connects TRBV5-6 to TRBJ2-7; TRBD1 agrees at 7 bases. V lost 4 bases and J lost 3; bases outside the gene matches: 10. Germline CDR1 SGHDT, CDR2 YYEEEE. This CDR3 contains 15 residues. The CDR3 loop is CASSLTGTDLYEQYF. Written as DNA, the CDR3 is TGTGCCAGCAGCCTTACCGGGACAGACCTCTACGAGCAGTACTTC.

This sequence joins TRBV9 and TRBJ2-7; D is perhaps TRBD2 (6 bases). Germline CDR1 is SGDLS and CDR2 is YYNGEE. V lost 3 bases to trimming and J lost 2 bases, with 9 bases between them. The CDR3 has 13 amino acids. The CDR3 DNA reads as TGTGCCAGCAGCGAGGGACTGACCTACGAGCAGTACTTC. It yields the protein CASSEGLTYEQYF.

This sequence joins TRBV19 and TRBJ2-2; D unclear. CDR1 is LNHDA, CDR2 SQIVND, per germline (reference sequence). The CDR3 runs 14 residues. The V and J ends lost 3 bases and 4 bases respectively, with 9 bases between them. This chain's CDR3 is CASSIYRPTGELFF. For the CDR3, the DNA is TGTGCCAGTAGTATCTACAGACCCACCGGGGAGCTGTTTTTT.

The chain carries TRBV7-3 and TRBJ2-1, with 7 nucleotides matching TRBD2. Germline CDR1 reads SGHTA; CDR2 reads FQGTGA. V lost 5 bases, J lost 3 bases, and 13 bases stayed unmatched. The CDR3 totals 17 residues. The CDR3: CASSTTGGAGRYNEQFF. The CDR3 DNA sequence: TGTGCCAGCAGCACAACCGGGGGAGCGGGGCGCTACAATGAGCAGTTCTTC. Combining the CDR3 with reference TRBV7-3 and TRBJ2-1 gives the whole variable domain GAGVSQTPSNKVTEKGKYVELRCDPISGHTALYWYRQSLGQGPEFLIYFQGTGAADDSGLPNDRFFAVRPEGSVSTLKIQRTERGDSAVYLCASSTTGGAGRYNEQFFGPGTRLTVL.

The V call is TRBV5-1, the J call TRBJ2-7; TRBD1 is a possible D gene (6 bases). Germline-derived CDR1 and CDR2 are SGHRS and YFSETQ. Trimming took 4 bases from V and 0 from J, leaving 14 bases between them. The CDR3 runs to 15 residues. CDR3 loop: CASSPRQATSYEQYF. CDR3 sequence (DNA): TGCGCCAGCAGCCCCAGACAGGCGACCTCCTACGAGCAGTACTTC.

The chain combines TRBV7-2 with TRBJ2-7; TRBD2 matches at 11 bases. In germline, CDR1 is SGHTA, CDR2 FQGNSA. The V gene end was trimmed by 1 base and the J gene end by 4 bases; junction bases not matched to a gene: 3. The CDR3 is 15 amino acids. The CDR3 is CASSLVAGGVYEQYF. The CDR3 DNA reads TGTGCCAGCAGCTTAGTAGCGGGAGGGGTGTACGAGCAGTACTTC.

The V and J genes are TRBV7-9 and TRBJ2-2, with 7 positions matching TRBD1. V dropped 5 bases and J dropped 4; count of bases not matched to a gene: 1. The CDR3 has 13 residues. The germline gives CDR1 SEHNR, CDR2 FQNEAQ (reference sequence). In nucleotides, the CDR3 is TGTGCCAGCAGCGGGACAGCCACCGGGGAGCTGTTTTTT. Protein product: CASSGTATGELFF.

In nucleotides, the CDR3 is TGTGCCACCAGCAGAGCGCGGGGACAGGGGGCGACAGATACGCAGTATTTT. Translating gives CATSRARGQGATDTQYF. The chain carries TRBV15 and TRBJ2-3; 12 bases are shared with TRBD1. Trimming took 1 base from V and 3 from J; bases not matched to a gene: 5. The CDR3 has 17 amino acids. Germline V lookup: CDR1 LNHNV, CDR2 YYDKDF (reference sequence).

The chain has TRBV6-5 and TRBJ2-3; 8 bases fit TRBD2. This CDR3 has 15 amino acids. Unmatched junction bases numbered 7, after V lost 5 bases and J lost 3 bases. Germline values: CDR1 MNHEY, CDR2 SVGAGI. CDR3 bases: TGTGCCAGCAGTACAGTAGCGGGGTTAACAGATACGCAGTATTTT. Its protein is CASSTVAGLTDTQYF.

The rearrangement uses TRBV7-9 and TRBJ1-2; unclear D gene. The CDR3 is 13 residues long. The V and J ends lost 1 base and 4 bases respectively, with 7 bases between them. The germline gives CDR1 SEHNR, CDR2 FQNEAQ (reference sequence). The CDR3 spells CASSLGQIYGYTF. CDR3 DNA: TGTGCCAGCAGCTTAGGGCAGATCTATGGCTACACCTTC.

This clone came up once. An end of the junction differs from the germline gene, which may be a read error. The J gene is TRBJ2-7, the V gene TRBV7-9, with TRBD1 matching over 11 bases. CDR1 is SEHNR and CDR2 is FQNEAQ in the germline V gene (reference sequence). This CDR3 contains 16 residues. The CDR3 nucleotides are TGTTCCAGCAGTCCCTCACCAGGACAGGGGGCGTACGAGCAGTACTTC. Translating gives CSSSPSPGQGAYEQYF.

Turning to this clone: The germline gene is not matched at one end of the junction; a read error may be the cause. This rearrangement joins TRBV10-1 to TRBJ2-1, with D perhaps matching TRBD1 (5 bases). This CDR3 is 13 amino acids long. Germline values: CDR1 WNHNN, CDR2 SYGVQD (reference sequence). This CDR3 reads CAFPFWGSNEQFF. DNA for the CDR3: TGCGCCTTTCCTTTCTGGGGCTCGAATGAGCAATTCTTC.

The rearrangement uses TRBV15 and TRBJ2-7; D not certain. V was clipped by 0 bases and J by 3 bases, with 9 bases between them. The CDR3 length is 14 residues. Germline loops: CDR1 LNHNV, CDR2 YYDKDF (reference sequence). This CDR3 is CATSREMGFYEQYF. For the CDR3, the DNA is TGTGCCACCAGCAGAGAAATGGGCTTCTACGAGCAGTACTTC.

The sample holds a few counts of this clone. Other nucleotide sequences from this sample produce the same CDR3. V and J are TRBV6-1 and TRBJ2-5, with TRBD2 matching over 9 bases. Germline V lookup: CDR1 MNHNS, CDR2 SASEGT. CDR3 length: 13 amino acids. After removal of 4 bases from V and 4 bases from J, the junction contained 1 base not matched to a gene. The CDR3 bases are TGTGCCAGCAGTGTTAGCGGGAGAGAGACCCAGTACTTC. It specifies CASSVSGRETQYF.

This clone came up a few times. This chain joins TRBV18 and TRBJ2-2, with TRBD2 matching over 8 bases. The CDR3 extends over 17 amino acids. Per germline, CDR1 KGHSH and CDR2 LQKENI. Losses at the gene ends were 1 base for V and 1 base for J; bases not matched to a gene: 5. CDR3 nucleotides: TGTGCCAGCTCACCACTTACTAGCGGAAGGAACACCGGGGAGCTGTTTTTT. Translated, it gives CASSPLTSGRNTGELFF.

This clone was observed a single time. This chain connects TRBV7-8 to TRBJ2-7, with D maybe TRBD2 (6 bases). From germline, CDR1 is SGHVS and CDR2 FQNEAQ. V gave up 5 bases and J gave up 3 bases, with 23 bases separating them. The CDR3 spans 17 residues. The CDR3 DNA reads as TGTGCCAGCAGCCGGACTATTCTTCACTCCTCCGACTACGAGCAGTACTTC. Translated, it gives CASSRTILHSSDYEQYF.